These 19 T cell receptor beta chains share one sample of origin, sequenced in a study of shared clonotypes between healthy human individuals. The method was immunoSEQ multiplex PCR; TCRdb's version includes in-frame clones alone and lacks a portion of them. The sample includes about 560,000 clones, roughly four fifths of them seen just once. Sequenced sample: PBMCs. Receptors originate from a woman in her thirties or forties in good health. Some clones in this sample may be carry-over from other donors' samples.

This rearrangement joins TRBV19 to TRBJ1-5; tentatively, D is TRBD1 (5 bases). The CDR3 totals 17 residues. V lost 5 bases to trimming and J lost 0 bases, with 17 bases between them. CDR1 is LNHDA and CDR2 is SQIVND in the germline V gene (reference sequence). The CDR3 is CASSGGATRHSNQPQHF. As DNA, the CDR3 is TGTGCCAGTAGTGGAGGGGCGACCAGACATAGCAATCAGCCCCAGCATTTT.

This clone turned up a few times. The chain links TRBV7-8 to TRBJ2-5, with D possibly matching TRBD2 (5 bases). This CDR3 is built from 13 residues. V was cut by 1 base and J by 11 bases, with 14 bases left in between. CDR1 and CDR2 (germline): SGHVS, FQNEAQ. DNA for the CDR3: TGTGCCAGCAGCTTAGGACCGGTCGGGGAGCAGTACTTC. Protein: CASSLGPVGEQYF. The whole variable domain, remainder taken from reference TRBV7-8 and TRBJ2-5, is GAGVSQSPRYKVAKRGQDVALRCDPISGHVSLFWYQQALGQGPEFLTYFQNEAQLDKSGLPSDRFFAERPEGSVSTLKIQRTQQEDSAVYLCASSLGPVGEQYFGPGTRLLVL.

The rearrangement links TRBV10-2 to TRBJ2-4, with 7 nucleotides matching TRBD2. V shed 4 bases and J 1 base; nucleotides not matched to a gene: 7. Germline-derived CDR1 and CDR2 are WSHSY and SAAADI. The CDR3 has 16 amino acids. The CDR3 loop reads CASSVGPGGAKNIQYF. The CDR3 bases are TGCGCCAGCAGTGTTGGGCCCGGGGGGGCCAAAAACATTCAGTACTTC.

This chain connects TRBV28 to TRBJ2-1; 9 bases map to TRBD2. This CDR3 contains 18 residues. Germline values: CDR1 MDHEN, CDR2 SYDVKM. J lost 1 base, V lost 3 bases, and 10 bases had no gene match. CDR3 protein: CASSFPGALAGSYNEQFF. The CDR3 DNA sequence: TGTGCCAGCAGTTTCCCCGGGGCGCTAGCGGGATCCTACAATGAGCAGTTCTTC.

The chain has TRBV4-1 and TRBJ1-1; weak D call: TRBD1 (5 bases). The CDR3 length is 12 residues. Trimming took 1 base from V and 9 from J, leaving 9 bases between them. Germline V CDR1 and CDR2: MGHRA, YSYEKL. The CDR3 nucleotides are TGCGCCAGCAGCCAAGTGGCAGGGAAAGCTTTCTTT. Translated: CASSQVAGKAFF.

In the case of this clone: This sequence is one base from a far larger clone and is likely a read error. Other DNA sequences from this sample encode an identical CDR3 as well. V is TRBV27 and J is TRBJ1-4; 7 positions agree with TRBD1. CDR1 and CDR2 (germline): MNHEY, SMNVEV (reference sequence). The CDR3 consists of 13 residues. In DNA, the CDR3 is TGTGCCATGATACAGGGGCATAATGAAAAACTATTTTTT. It translates to CAMIQGHNEKLFF.

There are a few counts of this clone. The CDR3 DNA is TGTGCCAGCAGCTTAGCGCAAATGAGGACAGGGACGGAGACCCAGTACTTC. This gives the protein CASSLAQMRTGTETQYF. The chain has TRBV7-8 and TRBJ2-5, with TRBD1 matching over 8 bases. Germline CDR1 and CDR2: SGHVS and FQNEAQ. The CDR3 totals 17 residues. V dropped 0 bases and J dropped 5; count of bases not matched to a gene: 11.

The chain joins TRBV7-2 to TRBJ2-5; D is uncertain. V was cut by 1 base and J by 1 base, with 10 bases left in between. From germline, CDR1 is SGHTA and CDR2 FQGNSA. This CDR3 is built from 15 residues. The DNA of the CDR3 is TGTGCCAGCAGCTTAGTTTCAGCGTCCCAAGAGACCCAGTACTTC. It yields the protein CASSLVSASQETQYF.

This clone was detected a few times. The V gene is TRBV28, the J gene TRBJ2-3; D unresolved. The CDR3 contains 13 residues. Trimming shortened V by 5 bases and J by 2 bases, and 8 bases separated the two germline ends. Germline V gives CDR1 MDHEN, CDR2 SYDVKM. CDR3 nucleotides: TGTGCCAGCAGTGGCTACATCACAGATACGCAGTATTTT. Its protein is CASSGYITDTQYF.

The J gene is TRBJ2-1, the V gene TRBV14; D unresolved. Trimming shortened V by 1 base and J by 6 bases, and 13 bases separated the two germline ends. This CDR3 is built from 15 residues. CDR1 and CDR2 (germline): SGHDN, FVKESK. CDR3 region: CASSQVLDGINEQFF. DNA for the CDR3: TGTGCCAGCAGCCAAGTCCTGGACGGAATCAATGAGCAGTTCTTC.

The chain employs TRBV11-3 and TRBJ2-2; D may correspond to TRBD1 or TRBD2 (6 bases each). CDR3 length: 15 residues. Between the trimmed V and J ends, which lost 3 bases and 3 bases, there was a span of 11 bases. Germline V CDR1 and CDR2: SGHNT, YENEEA. For the CDR3, the DNA is TGTGCCAGCAGCTTTGGGGGGCAGTACACCGGGGAGCTGTTTTTT. It is translated as CASSFGGQYTGELFF. The full variable domain, rest sourced from reference TRBV11-3 and TRBJ2-2, is EAGVVQSPRYKIIEKKQPVAFWCNPISGHNTLYWYLQNLGQGPELLIRYENEEAVDDSQLPKDRFSAERLKGVDSTLKIQPAELGDSAVYLCASSFGGQYTGELFFGEGSRLTVL.

J is TRBJ2-7 and V is TRBV28; 10 bases are a match to TRBD1. This CDR3 contains 16 residues. The V gene's germline CDR1 is MDHEN and CDR2 SYDVKM. V lost 5 bases and J lost 0; bases outside the gene matches: 7. CDR3: CASSASGTGASYEQYF. CDR3 nucleotide sequence: TGTGCCAGCAGTGCTTCCGGGACAGGGGCCTCCTACGAGCAGTACTTC.

Points on this clone: Within the sample, other DNA sequences also encode this same CDR3. The chain links TRBV5-1 to TRBJ1-4; 9 nucleotides line up with TRBD1. CDR1 and CDR2 (germline): SGHRS, YFSETQ. V trimming: 0 bases; J trimming: 0 bases; junction bases outside the gene matches: 0. The CDR3 spans 16 residues. CDR3 sequence: CASSLGQGATNEKLFF. The CDR3 DNA reads as TGCGCCAGCAGCTTGGGACAGGGGGCAACTAATGAAAAACTGTTTTTT.

The rearrangement uses TRBV5-1 and TRBJ2-1; D unresolved. The CDR3 is 12 residues long. CDR1 is SGHRS and CDR2 is YFSETQ in the germline V gene. Trimming stripped 2 bases from V and 5 bases from J, with 5 bases between. The CDR3 DNA reads TGCGCCAGCAGCTTCCCGGACAATGAGCAGTTCTTC. Translation: CASSFPDNEQFF.

This chain uses TRBV18 with TRBJ2-3, with unresolved D. The CDR3 has 14 residues. Germline assignment: CDR1 KGHSH and CDR2 LQKENI. V lost 3 bases and J lost 2, with 9 bases in between. The chain's CDR3 is CASSPTPATDTQYF. The CDR3 DNA sequence: TGTGCCAGCTCACCGACCCCCGCCACAGATACGCAGTATTTT.

The genes are TRBV7-2 and TRBJ2-7; 10 bases are shared with TRBD1. CDR1 SGHTA and CDR2 FQGNSA come from the germline V gene. The CDR3 is made up of 15 amino acids. V dropped 10 bases and J dropped 5; count of bases not matched to a gene: 14. CDR3 nucleotide sequence: TGTGCCATCGCACTTAAGGGGACAGGGGTCCACGAGCAGTACTTC. This translates into CAIALKGTGVHEQYF.

This clone occurred a few times. The chain has TRBV13 and TRBJ1-6, with 7 positions matching TRBD1. CDR1 and CDR2 (germline): PRHDT, FYEKMQ (reference sequence). This CDR3 is built from 17 residues. J gave up 8 bases and V 7 bases, and 17 bases lay outside the gene matches. The CDR3 nucleotides are TGTGCCAGCACCATTCGAGGGGGCGTAGGTCTACATTCACCCCTCCACTTT. Amino acid sequence: CASTIRGGVGLHSPLHF.

The chain employs TRBV19 and TRBJ1-5; no clear D gene. In germline, CDR1 is LNHDA, CDR2 SQIVND (reference sequence). This CDR3 comprises 13 residues. V was trimmed by 4 bases and J by 4 bases, leaving 8 bases between them. The CDR3 nucleotides read TGTGCCAGTAGTAGGGCAAGTAATCAGCCCCAGCATTTT. Translation gives CASSRASNQPQHF.

This chain joins TRBV19 and TRBJ1-5; a weak D match, TRBD1 (6 bases). Germline CDR1 LNHDA, CDR2 SQIVND (reference sequence). CDR3 length equals 17 residues. The germline V and J ends were trimmed by 6 bases and 1 base, with 19 bases remaining between them. DNA for the CDR3: TGTGCCAGTAGCCCCCCCCGGCGGGGGCGAAGCAATCAGCCCCAGCATTTT. Translating it yields CASSPPRRGRSNQPQHF.